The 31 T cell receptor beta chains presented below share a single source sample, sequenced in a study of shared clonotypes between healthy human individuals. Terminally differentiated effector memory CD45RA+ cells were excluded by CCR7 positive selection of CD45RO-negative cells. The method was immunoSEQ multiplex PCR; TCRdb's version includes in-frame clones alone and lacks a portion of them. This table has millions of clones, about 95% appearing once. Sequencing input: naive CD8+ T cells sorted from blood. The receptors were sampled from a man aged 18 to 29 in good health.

The CDR3 DNA is TGTGCCAGCAGTGAAGCGCCCCAAGGGGCCCATAATTCACCCCTCCACTTT. Residues: CASSEAPQGAHNSPLHF. V gene TRBV6-1 combines with J gene TRBJ1-6; D is perhaps TRBD1 (5 bases). The CDR3 covers 17 residues. Germline assignment: CDR1 MNHNS and CDR2 SASEGT. V lost 0 bases and J lost 5, with 14 bases in between.

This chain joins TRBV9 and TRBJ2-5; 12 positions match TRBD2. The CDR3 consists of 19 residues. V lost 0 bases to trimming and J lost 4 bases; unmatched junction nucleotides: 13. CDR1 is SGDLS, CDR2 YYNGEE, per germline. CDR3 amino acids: CASSVVLAGGYWEGETQYF. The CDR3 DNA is TGTGCCAGCAGCGTAGTACTAGCGGGAGGATATTGGGAGGGAGAGACCCAGTACTTC.

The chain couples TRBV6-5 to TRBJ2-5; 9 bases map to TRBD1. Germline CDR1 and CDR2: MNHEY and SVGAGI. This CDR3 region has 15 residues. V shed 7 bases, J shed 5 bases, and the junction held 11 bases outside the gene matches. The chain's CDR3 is CASTLGQGGLETQYF. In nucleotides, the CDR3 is TGTGCCAGCACCCTGGGACAGGGTGGTTTGGAGACCCAGTACTTC.

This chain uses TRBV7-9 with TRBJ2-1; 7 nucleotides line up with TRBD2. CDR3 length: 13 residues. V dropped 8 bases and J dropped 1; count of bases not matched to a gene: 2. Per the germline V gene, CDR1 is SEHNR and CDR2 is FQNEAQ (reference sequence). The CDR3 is CASGGESYNEQFF. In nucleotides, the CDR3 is TGTGCCAGCGGGGGGGAGTCCTACAATGAGCAGTTCTTC.

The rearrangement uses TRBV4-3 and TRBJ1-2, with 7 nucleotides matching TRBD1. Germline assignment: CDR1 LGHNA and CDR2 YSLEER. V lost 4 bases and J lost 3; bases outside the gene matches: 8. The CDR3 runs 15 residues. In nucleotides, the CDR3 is TGCGCCAGCAGCCCCGGGGACAGCGGATACTATGGCTACACCTTC. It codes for CASSPGDSGYYGYTF.

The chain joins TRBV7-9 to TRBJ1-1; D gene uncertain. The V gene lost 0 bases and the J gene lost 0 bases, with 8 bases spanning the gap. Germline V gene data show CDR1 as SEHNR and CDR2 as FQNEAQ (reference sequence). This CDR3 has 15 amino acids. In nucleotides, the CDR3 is TGTGCCAGCAGCTTAGCGGCAAACATGAACACTGAAGCTTTCTTT. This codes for CASSLAANMNTEAFF.

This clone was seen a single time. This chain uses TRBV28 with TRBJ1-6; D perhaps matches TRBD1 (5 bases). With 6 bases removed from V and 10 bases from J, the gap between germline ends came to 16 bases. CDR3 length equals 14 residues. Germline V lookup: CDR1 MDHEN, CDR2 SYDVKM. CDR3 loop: CASSLSGEVSPLHF. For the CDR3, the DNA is TGTGCCAGCAGCCTCTCGGGGGAAGTATCACCCCTCCACTTT.

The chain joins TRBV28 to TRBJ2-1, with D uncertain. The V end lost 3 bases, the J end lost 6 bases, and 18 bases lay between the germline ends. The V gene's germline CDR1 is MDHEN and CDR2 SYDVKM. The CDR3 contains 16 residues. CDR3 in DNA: TGTGCCAGCAGTTTCAGGAGCGAGTGGGAAATCAATGAGCAGTTCTTC. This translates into CASSFRSEWEINEQFF.

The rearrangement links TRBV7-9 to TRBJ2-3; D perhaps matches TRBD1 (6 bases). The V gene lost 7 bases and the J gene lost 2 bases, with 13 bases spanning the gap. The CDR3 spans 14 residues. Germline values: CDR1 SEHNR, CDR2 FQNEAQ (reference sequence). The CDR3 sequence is CASTQQGFTDTQYF. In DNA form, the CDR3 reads TGTGCCAGCACCCAACAGGGCTTCACAGATACGCAGTATTTT.

In DNA form, the CDR3 reads TGTGCCAGCAGCAAGGAGGGGCTCCCTTCCTACGAGCAGTACTTC. Translated: CASSKEGLPSYEQYF. The V gene is TRBV9, the J gene TRBJ2-7, with D perhaps matching TRBD2 (6 bases). With 4 bases removed from V and 1 base from J, the gap between germline ends came to 15 bases. Germline CDR1 reads SGDLS; CDR2 reads YYNGEE. There are 15 residues in the CDR3.

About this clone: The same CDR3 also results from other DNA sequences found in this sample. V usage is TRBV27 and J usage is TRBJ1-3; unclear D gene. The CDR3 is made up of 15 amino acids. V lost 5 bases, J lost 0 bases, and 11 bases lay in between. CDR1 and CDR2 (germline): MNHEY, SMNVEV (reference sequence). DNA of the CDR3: TGTGCCAGCAGTCAGGACGGGAACTCTGGAAACACCATATATTTT. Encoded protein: CASSQDGNSGNTIYF.

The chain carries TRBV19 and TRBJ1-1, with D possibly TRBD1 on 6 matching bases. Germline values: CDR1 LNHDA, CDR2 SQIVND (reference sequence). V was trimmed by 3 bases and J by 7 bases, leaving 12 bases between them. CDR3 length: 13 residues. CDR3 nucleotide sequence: TGTGCCAGTAGTATGAGGGGGAGGAGTGAAGCTTTCTTT. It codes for CASSMRGRSEAFF.

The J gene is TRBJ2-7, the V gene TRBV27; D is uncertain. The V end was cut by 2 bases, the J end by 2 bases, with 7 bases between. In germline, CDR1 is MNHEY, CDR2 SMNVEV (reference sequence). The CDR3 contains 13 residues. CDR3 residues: CASSLGFTYEQYF. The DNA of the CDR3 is TGTGCCAGCAGTTTAGGTTTCACCTACGAGCAGTACTTC.

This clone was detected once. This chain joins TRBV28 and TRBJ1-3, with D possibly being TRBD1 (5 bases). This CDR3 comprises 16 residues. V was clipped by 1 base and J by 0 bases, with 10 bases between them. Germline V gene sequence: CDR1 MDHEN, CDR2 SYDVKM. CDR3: CASSLYQGSSGNTIYF. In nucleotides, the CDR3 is TGTGCCAGCAGTTTATATCAGGGTTCCTCTGGAAACACCATATATTTT. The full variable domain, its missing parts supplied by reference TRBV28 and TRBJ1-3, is DVKVTQSSRYLVKRTGEKVFLECVQDMDHENMFWYRQDPGLGLRLIYFSYDVKMKEKGDIPEGYSVSREKKERFSLILESASTNQTSMYLCASSLYQGSSGNTIYFGEGSWLTVV.

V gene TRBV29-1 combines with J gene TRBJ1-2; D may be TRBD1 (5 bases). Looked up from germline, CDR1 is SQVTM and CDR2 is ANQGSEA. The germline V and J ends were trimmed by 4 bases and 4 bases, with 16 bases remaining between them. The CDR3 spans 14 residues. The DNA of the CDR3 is TGCAGCGTTGGTGGGGAATTAAGGGGCTATGGCTACACCTTC. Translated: CSVGGELRGYGYTF.

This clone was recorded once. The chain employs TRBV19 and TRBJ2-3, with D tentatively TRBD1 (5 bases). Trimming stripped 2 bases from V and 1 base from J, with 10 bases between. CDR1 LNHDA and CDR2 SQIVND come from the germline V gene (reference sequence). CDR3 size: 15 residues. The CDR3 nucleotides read TGTGCCAGTAGTATAATAGGGGTGCGCACAGATACGCAGTATTTT. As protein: CASSIIGVRTDTQYF. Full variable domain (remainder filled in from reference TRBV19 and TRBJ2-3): DGGITQSPKYLFRKEGQNVTLSCEQNLNHDAMYWYRQDPGQGLRLIYYSQIVNDFQKGDIAEGYSVSREKKESFPLTVTSAQKNPTAFYLCASSIIGVRTDTQYFGPGTRLTVL.

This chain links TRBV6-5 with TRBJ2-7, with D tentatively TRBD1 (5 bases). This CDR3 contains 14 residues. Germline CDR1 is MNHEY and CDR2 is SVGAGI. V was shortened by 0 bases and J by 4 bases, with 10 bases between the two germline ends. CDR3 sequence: CASSYSGVDYEQYF. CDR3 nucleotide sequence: TGTGCCAGCAGTTACTCAGGGGTTGATTACGAGCAGTACTTC.

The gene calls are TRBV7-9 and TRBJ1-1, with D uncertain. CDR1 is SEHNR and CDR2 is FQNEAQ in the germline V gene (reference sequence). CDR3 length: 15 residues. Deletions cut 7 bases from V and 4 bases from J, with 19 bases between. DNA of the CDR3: TGTGCCAGCACCCCCGAGCACTTCCCGGGCACTGAAGCTTTCTTT. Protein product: CASTPEHFPGTEAFF.

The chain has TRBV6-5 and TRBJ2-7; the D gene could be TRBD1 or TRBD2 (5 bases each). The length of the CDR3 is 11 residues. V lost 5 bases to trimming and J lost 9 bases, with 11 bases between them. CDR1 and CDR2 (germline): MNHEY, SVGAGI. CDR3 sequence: CASSEGPGQYF. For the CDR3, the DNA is TGTGCCAGCAGTGAGGGACCAGGGCAGTACTTC.

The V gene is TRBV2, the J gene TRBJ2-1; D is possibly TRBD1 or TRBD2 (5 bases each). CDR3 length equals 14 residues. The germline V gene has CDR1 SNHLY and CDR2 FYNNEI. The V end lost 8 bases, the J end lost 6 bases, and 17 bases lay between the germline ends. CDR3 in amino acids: CASFRDPLPNEQFF. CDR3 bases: TGTGCCAGCTTCCGGGACCCCTTACCCAATGAGCAGTTCTTC.

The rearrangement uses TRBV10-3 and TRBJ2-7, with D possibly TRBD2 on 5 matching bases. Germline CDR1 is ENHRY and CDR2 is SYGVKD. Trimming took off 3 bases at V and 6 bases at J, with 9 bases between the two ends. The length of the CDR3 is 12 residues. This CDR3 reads CAISDLGVEQYF. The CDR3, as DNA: TGTGCCATCAGTGATTTGGGAGTCGAGCAGTACTTC.

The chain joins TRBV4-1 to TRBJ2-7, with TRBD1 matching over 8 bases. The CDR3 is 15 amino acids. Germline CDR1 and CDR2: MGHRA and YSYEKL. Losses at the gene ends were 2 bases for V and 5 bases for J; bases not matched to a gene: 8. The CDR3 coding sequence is TGCGCCAGCAGCCAATCGACAGGGGACAGCCACGAGCAGTACTTC. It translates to CASSQSTGDSHEQYF.

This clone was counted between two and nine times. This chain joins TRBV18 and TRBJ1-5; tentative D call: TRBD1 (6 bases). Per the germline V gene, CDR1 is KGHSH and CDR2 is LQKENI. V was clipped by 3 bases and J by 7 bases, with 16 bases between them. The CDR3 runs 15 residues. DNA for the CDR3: TGTGCCAGCTCACCCGAGACAGGTCAAGAACAGCCCCAGCATTTT. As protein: CASSPETGQEQPQHF.

CDR3 bases: TGTGCCAGCAGCTTAGGGGAGGGCAACCAAGAGACCCAGTACTTC. Protein: CASSLGEGNQETQYF. The J gene is TRBJ2-5, the V gene TRBV7-6; 7 bases match TRBD2. CDR1 is SGHVS and CDR2 is FNYEAQ in the germline V gene. There are 15 residues in the CDR3. Losses at the gene ends were 1 base for V and 0 bases for J; bases not matched to a gene: 2.

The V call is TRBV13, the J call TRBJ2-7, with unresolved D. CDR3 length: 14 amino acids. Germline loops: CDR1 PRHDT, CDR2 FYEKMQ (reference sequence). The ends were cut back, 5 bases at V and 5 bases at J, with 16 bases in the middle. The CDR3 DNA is TGTGCCAGCAGCCCGACAAATGCTGGCGACGAGCAGTACTTC. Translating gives CASSPTNAGDEQYF.

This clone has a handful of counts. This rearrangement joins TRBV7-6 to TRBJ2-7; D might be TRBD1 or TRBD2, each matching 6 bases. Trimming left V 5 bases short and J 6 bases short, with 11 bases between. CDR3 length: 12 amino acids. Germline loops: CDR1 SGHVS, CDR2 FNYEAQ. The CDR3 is CASSAEGGEQYF. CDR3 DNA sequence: TGTGCCAGCAGCGCAGAGGGGGGCGAGCAGTACTTC.

In DNA, the CDR3 is TGTGCCAGCAGCCAAGACCCACAGGACAGGGGGCGCGATCGTCTCGACACTGAAGCTTTCTTT. This gives the protein CASSQDPQDRGRDRLDTEAFF. V usage is TRBV14 and J usage is TRBJ1-1; TRBD1 matches 11 bases. The CDR3 is 21 residues long. From germline, CDR1 is SGHDN and CDR2 FVKESK. The trim removed 0 bases at V and 3 bases at J, leaving 18 bases unmatched.

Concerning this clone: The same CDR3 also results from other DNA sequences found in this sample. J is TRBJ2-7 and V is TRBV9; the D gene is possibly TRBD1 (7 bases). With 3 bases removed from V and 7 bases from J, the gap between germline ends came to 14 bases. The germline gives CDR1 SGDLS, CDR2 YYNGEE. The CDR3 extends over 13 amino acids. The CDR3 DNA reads TGTGCCAGCAGCGCGCTCCAGGGGGGAGAGCAGTACTTC. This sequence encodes CASSALQGGEQYF. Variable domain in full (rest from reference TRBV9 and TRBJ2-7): DSGVTQTPKHLITATGQRVTLRCSPRSGDLSVYWYQQSLDQGLQFLIQYYNGEERAKGNILERFSAQQFPDLHSELNLSSLELGDSALYFCASSALQGGEQYFGPGTRLTVT.

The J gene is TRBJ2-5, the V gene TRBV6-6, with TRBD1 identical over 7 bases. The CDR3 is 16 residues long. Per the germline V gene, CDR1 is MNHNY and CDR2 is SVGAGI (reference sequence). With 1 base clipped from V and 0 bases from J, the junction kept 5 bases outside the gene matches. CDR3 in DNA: TGTGCCAGCAGTTACTGGGCAGGGGGAAACCAAGAGACCCAGTACTTC. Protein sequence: CASSYWAGGNQETQYF.

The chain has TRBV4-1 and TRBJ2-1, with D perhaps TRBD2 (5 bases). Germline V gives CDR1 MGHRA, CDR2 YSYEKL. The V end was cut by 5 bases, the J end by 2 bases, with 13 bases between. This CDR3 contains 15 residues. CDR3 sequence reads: CASSYRLEAYNEQFF. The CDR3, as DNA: TGCGCCAGCAGCTACCGACTGGAGGCCTACAATGAGCAGTTCTTC.

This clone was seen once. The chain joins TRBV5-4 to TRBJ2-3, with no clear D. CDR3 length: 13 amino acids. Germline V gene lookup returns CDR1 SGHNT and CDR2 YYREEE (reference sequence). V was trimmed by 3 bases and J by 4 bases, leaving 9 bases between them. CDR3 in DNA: TGTGCCAGCAGCTCCCCCGTGGCAGATACGCAGTATTTT. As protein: CASSSPVADTQYF.